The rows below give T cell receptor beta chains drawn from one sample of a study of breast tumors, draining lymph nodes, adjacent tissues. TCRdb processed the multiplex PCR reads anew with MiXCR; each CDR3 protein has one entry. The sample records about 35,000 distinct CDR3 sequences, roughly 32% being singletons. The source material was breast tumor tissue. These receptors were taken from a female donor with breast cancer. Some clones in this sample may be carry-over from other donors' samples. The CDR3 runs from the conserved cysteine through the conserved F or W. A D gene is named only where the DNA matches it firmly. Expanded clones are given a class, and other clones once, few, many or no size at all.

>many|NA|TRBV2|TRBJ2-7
TGTGCCAGCAGTGACGATACCGGCCGTACCTTCAAGCAGTACTTC
CASSDDTGRTFKQYF
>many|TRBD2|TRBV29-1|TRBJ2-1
TGCAGCGTTGGAGGAACTAGCGGGAATGTCTACAATGAGCAGTTCTTC
CSVGGTSGNVYNEQFF
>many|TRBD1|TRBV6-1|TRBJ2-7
TGTGCCAGCAGTGAAGGGACAGGGGGCTCCTACGAGCAGTACTTC
CASSEGTGGSYEQYF
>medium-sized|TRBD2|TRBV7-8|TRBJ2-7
TGTGCCAGCAGCTTAGCCAAGCTGGGACTAGCGGGAGCGGTCGAGCAGTACTTC
CASSLAKLGLAGAVEQYF
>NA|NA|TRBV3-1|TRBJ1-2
TGTGCCAGCAGCCAAGCTAACTATGGCTACACCTTC
CASSQANYGYTF
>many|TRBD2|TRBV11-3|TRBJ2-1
TGTGCCAGCAGCTCTCCCGGACTAGCGGGGGCCAATGAGCAGTTCTTC
CASSSPGLAGANEQFF
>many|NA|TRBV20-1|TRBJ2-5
TGCAGTGCTCCTAGGACGGCCCGGAGGCAGGAGACCCAGTACTTC
CSAPRTARRQETQYF
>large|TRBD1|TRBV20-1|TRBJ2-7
TGCAGTGCTAGAGATTTTACAGGGGGGTACGAGCAGTACTTC
CSARDFTGGYEQYF
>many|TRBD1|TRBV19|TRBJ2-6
TGTGCCAGTAGGACACAGGGGGCGTCCATCCATGGTGGGGCCAACGTCCTGACTTTC
CASRTQGASIHGGANVLTF
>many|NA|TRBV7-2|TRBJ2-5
TGTGCCAGCAGCTCTCACATGGGACAAGAGACCCAGTACTTC
CASSSHMGQETQYF
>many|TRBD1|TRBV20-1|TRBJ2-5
TGCAGTGCTAGAAGGACAGGGCGAAACCAAGAGACCCAGTACTTC
CSARRTGRNQETQYF
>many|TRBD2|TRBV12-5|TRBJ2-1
TGTGCTAGTGGCCGGACTAGCGGGAGCTATGAGCAGTTCTTC
CASGRTSGSYEQFF
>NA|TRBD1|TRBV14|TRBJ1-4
TGTGCCAGCTCACTGGGACAGGGTTATGAAAAACTGTTTTTT
CASSLGQGYEKLFF
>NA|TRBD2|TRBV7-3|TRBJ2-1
TGTGCCAGCAGTCCTGGGACTAGCATCTACAATGAGCAGTTCTTC
CASSPGTSIYNEQFF
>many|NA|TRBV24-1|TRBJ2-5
TGTGCCACCAGTGATCCGGGACCCTACTTC
CATSDPGPYF
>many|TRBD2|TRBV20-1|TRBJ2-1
TGCAGTGTAGCACTAGCGGAGTACAATGAGCAGTTCTTC
CSVALAEYNEQFF
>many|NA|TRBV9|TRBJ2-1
TGTGCCAGCAGCCTCGACAGATACAATGAGCAGTTCTTC
CASSLDRYNEQFF
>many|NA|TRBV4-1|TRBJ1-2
TGCGCCAGCAGCCAGAGGGGACGGAACTATGGCTACACCTTC
CASSQRGRNYGYTF
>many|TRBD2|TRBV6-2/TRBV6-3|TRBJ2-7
TGTGCCAGCAGTTACAGTTGGTCTAGCGGACCCTACGAGCAGTACTTC
CASSYSWSSGPYEQYF
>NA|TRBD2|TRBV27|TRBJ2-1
TGTGCCAGCAGTTTCCGGGGGAGGGAGGGCAATGAGCAGTTCTTC
CASSFRGREGNEQFF
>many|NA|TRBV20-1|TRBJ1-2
TGCAGTGCGAGAAGTCCTAACTATGGCTACACCTTC
CSARSPNYGYTF
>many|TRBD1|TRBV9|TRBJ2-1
TGTGCCAGCAGCGTCTCCGGAGGACAGGGCTACAATGAGCAGTTCTTC
CASSVSGGQGYNEQFF
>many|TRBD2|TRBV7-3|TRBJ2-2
TGTGCCAGCAGTAGTAGCGGGAGAGGCGCCGGGGAGCTGTTTTTT
CASSSSGRGAGELFF
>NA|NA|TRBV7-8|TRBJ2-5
TGTGCCAGCAGCCTCGCGGGACAGCTACAAGAGACCCAGTACTTC
CASSLAGQLQETQYF
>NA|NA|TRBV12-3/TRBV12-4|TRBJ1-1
TGTGCCAGCAGTCTCGGACCCAACACTGAAGCTTTCTTT
CASSLGPNTEAFF
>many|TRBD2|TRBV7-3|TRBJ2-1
TGTGCCAGCAGCTTAGTAGCTAGCGGATACAATGAGCAGTTCTTC
CASSLVASGYNEQFF
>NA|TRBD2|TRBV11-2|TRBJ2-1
TGTGCCAGCAGCTCGGGACTAGCGGGAGGGCCAGATGAGCAGTTCTTC
CASSSGLAGGPDEQFF
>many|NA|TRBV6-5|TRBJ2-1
TGTGCCAGTGACAATACAGGGAATGGGAATGAGCAGTTCTTC
CASDNTGNGNEQFF
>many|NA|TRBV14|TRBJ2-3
TGTGCCAGCAGCCAAGTGGGTGCGGGACGGGAGTATACGCAGTATTTT
CASSQVGAGREYTQYF
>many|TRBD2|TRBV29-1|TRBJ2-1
TGCAGCGTTGCCGGACTAGCCTGGTACAATGAGCAGTTCTTC
CSVAGLAWYNEQFF
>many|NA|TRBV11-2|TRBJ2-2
TGTGCCAGCAGCCCAACAGGGACGGGGCTGTTTTTT
CASSPTGTGLFF
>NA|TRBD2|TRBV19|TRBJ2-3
TGTGCCAGTAGTAAATGGGAAGGGACTAGCGGAAACACAGATACGCAGTATTTT
CASSKWEGTSGNTDTQYF
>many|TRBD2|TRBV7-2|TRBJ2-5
TGTGCCAGCAGCCCTGGGACTAGCGGGTTAAAGACCCAGTACTTC
CASSPGTSGLKTQYF
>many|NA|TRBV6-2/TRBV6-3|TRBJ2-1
TGTGCCAGCAGTTACTCGATTGGAGTTACCCCCAATGAGCAGTTCTTC
CASSYSIGVTPNEQFF
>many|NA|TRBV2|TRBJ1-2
TGTGCCAGCAGTGGGACCCTAGGGCCCTATGGCTACACCTTC
CASSGTLGPYGYTF
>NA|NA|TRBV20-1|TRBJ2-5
TGCACCTTGCTGGGGCGAGGAGAGACCCAGTACTTC
CTLLGRGETQYF
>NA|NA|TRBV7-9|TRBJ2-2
TGTGCCAGCAGCTTGGGGCTGTACACCGGGGAGCTGTTTTTT
CASSLGLYTGELFF
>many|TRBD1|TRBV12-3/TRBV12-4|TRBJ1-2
TGTGCCAGCAGGAACAGGGGCGGCTACACCTTC
CASRNRGGYTF
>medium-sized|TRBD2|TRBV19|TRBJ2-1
TGTGCCAGTAGTATTGTAGGTGGGCTAGCGGGAGGTCCTACGCACAATGAGCAGTTCTTC
CASSIVGGLAGGPTHNEQFF
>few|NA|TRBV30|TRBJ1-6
TGTGCCTGGAGTGTACCTGCAGGGCCCTATAATTCACCCCTCCACTTT
CAWSVPAGPYNSPLHF
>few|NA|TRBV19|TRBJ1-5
TGTGCCAGTAGTTCCGGGGCCGCGCTCGGCAATCAGCCCCAGCATTTT
CASSSGAALGNQPQHF
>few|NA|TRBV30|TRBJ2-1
TGTGCCTGGAGTGGGGACGTTGCCTACAATGAGCAGTTCTTC
CAWSGDVAYNEQFF
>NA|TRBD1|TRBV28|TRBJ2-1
TGTGCCAGCAGTCGGACAGGCAACAATGAGCAGTTCTTC
CASSRTGNNEQFF
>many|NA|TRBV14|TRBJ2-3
TGTGCCAGCAGCCAACCGGGGGATACGCAGTATTTT
CASSQPGDTQYF
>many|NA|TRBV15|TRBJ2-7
TGTGCCACCAGCAGGGGAGCTGACAGATTATACGAGCAGTACTTC
CATSRGADRLYEQYF
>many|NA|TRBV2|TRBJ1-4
TGTGCCAGCATTGCAACTAATGAAAAACTGTTTTTT
CASIATNEKLFF
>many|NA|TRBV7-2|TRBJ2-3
TGTGCCAGCAGCTTACAGGGCACAGATACGCAGTATTTT
CASSLQGTDTQYF
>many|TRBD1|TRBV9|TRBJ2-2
TGTGCCAGCAGCACCACCGGGACAGGGGACACCGGGGAGCTGTTTTTT
CASSTTGTGDTGELFF
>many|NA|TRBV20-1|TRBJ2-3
TGCAGTGCTAGAGTACAGCTGGGCACAGATACGCAGTATTTT
CSARVQLGTDTQYF
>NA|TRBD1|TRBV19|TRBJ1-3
TGTGCCAGTAGTCAGAGGGGGCTGCATGGAAACACCATATATTTT
CASSQRGLHGNTIYF
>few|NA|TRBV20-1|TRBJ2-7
TGCAGTGTTCGCCTTAGCGGCTCCTACGAGCAGTACTTC
CSVRLSGSYEQYF
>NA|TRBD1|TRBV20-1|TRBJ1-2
TGCAGTGCTAACACCGGGACAGGGGGTGTTGGCTACACCTTC
CSANTGTGGVGYTF
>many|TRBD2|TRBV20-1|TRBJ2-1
TGCAGTGCTAGACTCGGGACTAGCGTACACAATGAGCAGTTCTTC
CSARLGTSVHNEQFF
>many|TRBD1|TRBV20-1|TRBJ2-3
TGCAGTGCAAGATGGACAGGGCGGAGGGATACGCAGTATTTT
CSARWTGRRDTQYF
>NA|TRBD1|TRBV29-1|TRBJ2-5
TGCAGCGGTAAACACAGGGGGCTGGAGACCCAGTACTTC
CSGKHRGLETQYF
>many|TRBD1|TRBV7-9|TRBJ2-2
TGTGCCAGCAGCTTCCCGGACAGGTCGGACACCGGGGAGCTGTTTTTT
CASSFPDRSDTGELFF
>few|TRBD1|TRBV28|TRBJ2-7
TGTGCCAGCAGTTCCGGGACAGGGGATGAGAACTACGAGCAGTACTTC
CASSSGTGDENYEQYF